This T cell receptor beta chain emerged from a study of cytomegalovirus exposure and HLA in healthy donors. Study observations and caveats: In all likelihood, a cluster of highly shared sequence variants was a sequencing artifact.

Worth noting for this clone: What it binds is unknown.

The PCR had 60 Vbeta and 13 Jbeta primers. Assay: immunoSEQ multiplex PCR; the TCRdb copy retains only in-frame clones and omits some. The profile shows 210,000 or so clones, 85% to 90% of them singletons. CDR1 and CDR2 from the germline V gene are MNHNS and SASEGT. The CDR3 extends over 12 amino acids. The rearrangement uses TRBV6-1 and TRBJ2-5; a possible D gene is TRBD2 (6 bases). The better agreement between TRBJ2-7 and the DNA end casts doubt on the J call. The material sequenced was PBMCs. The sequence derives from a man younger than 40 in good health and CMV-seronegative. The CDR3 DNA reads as TGTGCCAGCAATCTGGCGGGATACGAGCAGTACTTC. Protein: CASNLAGYEQYF.